These 5 T cell receptor beta chains originate from one sample sequenced in a study of blood T cell repertoires in COVID-19. Sequenced by immunoSEQ multiplex PCR; TCRdb stores in-frame clones only, minus some. The table records over 130,000 clones, roughly 86% of them present only once. Sequencing was performed on PBMCs or T cells enriched from blood (not recorded which). Receptor source: a woman aged 45 to 65 with acute COVID-19.

This clone was observed a single time. The V gene is TRBV25-1, the J gene TRBJ2-5; 14 bases map to TRBD2. Trimming cost V 4 bases and J 5 bases; bases outside gene matches: 6. The germline CDR1 and CDR2 sequences are MGHDK and SYGVNS. CDR3 size: 16 residues. The CDR3 spells CASSALRTSGGETQYF. The CDR3 DNA reads as TGTGCCAGCAGTGCCCTTCGGACTAGCGGGGGGGAGACCCAGTACTTC.

The V call is TRBV5-1, the J call TRBJ1-5; a possible D gene is TRBD1 (5 bases). Deletions cut 0 bases from V and 6 bases from J, with 13 bases between. The germline V gene has CDR1 SGHRS and CDR2 YFSETQ. The CDR3 has 15 residues. CDR3 nucleotide sequence: TGCGCCAGCAGCTTGGATCAGGGTGGTAGTCAGCCCCAGCATTTT. Its translation: CASSLDQGGSQPQHF. Full variable domain (remainder filled in from reference TRBV5-1 and TRBJ1-5): KAGVTQTPRYLIKTRGQQVTLSCSPISGHRSVSWYQQTPGQGLQFLFEYFSETQRNKGNFPGRFSGRQFSNSRSEMNVSTLELGDSALYLCASSLDQGGSQPQHFGDGTRLSIL.

V is TRBV6-1 and J is TRBJ2-1; the match to TRBD2 covers 9 bases. V lost 4 bases, J lost 2 bases, and 9 bases stayed unmatched. Germline V lookup: CDR1 MNHNS, CDR2 SASEGT. CDR3 length equals 17 residues. The chain's CDR3 is CASSASYSGSAYNEQFF. The CDR3 DNA reads as TGTGCCAGCAGTGCCTCTTATAGCGGGAGCGCCTACAATGAGCAGTTCTTC.

V usage is TRBV4-2 and J usage is TRBJ2-1, with 12 nucleotides matching TRBD2. The CDR3 is 16 amino acids. V dropped 2 bases and J dropped 5; count of bases not matched to a gene: 4. Germline V gives CDR1 LGHNA, CDR2 YNFKEQ. The CDR3: CASSQRTSGTNNEQFF. CDR3 bases: TGTGCCAGCAGCCAACGGACTAGCGGGACCAACAATGAGCAGTTCTTC.

The rearrangement uses TRBV24-1 and TRBJ1-3; D ambiguous. Trimming took 10 bases from V and 0 from J, leaving 15 bases between them. The CDR3 spans 15 residues. Germline CDR1 and CDR2: KGHDR and SFDVKD. CDR3 protein: CATPREDPSGNTIYF. The CDR3 DNA reads TGTGCCACTCCCCGGGAAGACCCCTCTGGAAACACCATATATTTT.